This TCR beta chain came from a study of neurological immune-mediated disorders. Stated time point: longitudinal time-point 2. Libraries used 2 million unsorted PBMCs kept frozen in RNAlater. This clonotype appeared many times. Over 180 million TCR-beta sequences from 15-18 subjects came from every sequencing run. TCRdb re-called the 5' RACE reads through MiXCR, storing one row per CDR3 protein. The repertoire holds roughly 98,000 distinct CDR3 sequences, over 10% seen once, with approximately 5% in the top ten. Germline V gives CDR1 DFQATT, CDR2 SNEGSKA (reference sequence). This CDR3 region has 16 residues. J was trimmed by 6 bases and V by 0 bases; bases with no gene match: 7.

The J gene is TRBJ2-2, the V gene TRBV20-1, with 10 bases identical to TRBD2. This receptor was obtained from a female donor with HTLV-1-associated myelopathy (HAM/TSP). The sample comprised PBMCs. CDR3 DNA sequence: TGCAGTGCTAGAGATTTCCAGCGGGGGGGCCCCGGGGAGCTGTTTTTT. This encodes CSARDFQRGGPGELFF.